The 30 T cell receptor beta chains below all came from one sample that was sequenced in a study of blood T cell repertoires in COVID-19. Using immunoSEQ multiplex PCR, the repertoire was profiled, and TCRdb retains in-frame clones only, with some absent. The sample includes roughly 120,000 clones, approximately 70% of them seen just once. Sequencing used peripheral blood. These receptors were collected from a human donor with acute or convalescent COVID-19. The donor label of this sample is uncertain.

The chain has TRBV11-2 and TRBJ1-2, with 9 bases lining up with TRBD1. Germline-derived CDR1 and CDR2 are SGHAT and FQNNGV. The CDR3 runs 16 residues. The trim removed 4 bases at V and 0 bases at J, leaving 6 bases unmatched. CDR3 nucleotides: TGTGCCAGCAGCTCGTACAGGGGGCTTTCTAACTATGGCTACACCTTC. This sequence encodes CASSSYRGLSNYGYTF.

This chain's CDR3 is CASSQDGAMAGYNSPLHF. Here the CDR3 DNA reads TGCGCCAGCAGCCAAGATGGGGCCATGGCCGGATATAATTCACCCCTCCACTTT. The rearrangement joins TRBV4-1 to TRBJ1-6; D perhaps matches TRBD1 (5 bases). The CDR3 contains 18 residues. Trimming cost V 0 bases and J 4 bases, with 16 bases left between them. Germline values: CDR1 MGHRA, CDR2 YSYEKL.

V and J are TRBV24-1 and TRBJ2-6; 7 bases agree with TRBD1. The ends lost 5 bases at V and 0 bases at J; junction bases unmatched: 6. The CDR3 loop spans 17 amino acids. Looked up from germline, CDR1 is KGHDR and CDR2 is SFDVKD. The CDR3 here is CATSGGDRFSGANVLTF. As DNA, the CDR3 is TGTGCCACCAGTGGTGGGGACAGATTCTCTGGGGCCAACGTCCTGACTTTC.

V usage is TRBV9 and J usage is TRBJ2-1, with 13 bases identical to TRBD2. CDR3 length: 18 residues. Looked up from germline, CDR1 is SGDLS and CDR2 is YYNGEE. Trimming at V came to 0 bases and at J to 7 bases, leaving 10 bases not matched to a gene. The CDR3 region has the DNA TGTGCCAGCAGCGTAGATAGGATGACTAGCGGGGGGCCTAATGAGCAGTTCTTC. It yields the protein CASSVDRMTSGGPNEQFF.

This clone was observed once. The identical CDR3 is also encoded by other nucleotide sequences in the sample. The CDR3 spells CAWSRADSPLHF. CDR3 nucleotides: TGTGCCTGGAGTCGAGCGGACTCACCCCTCCACTTT. V gene TRBV30 combines with J gene TRBJ1-6; D call uncertain. V lost 2 bases to trimming and J lost 10 bases, with 9 bases between them. Germline values: CDR1 GTSNPN, CDR2 SVGIG (reference sequence). There are 12 residues in the CDR3.

The chain has TRBV18 and TRBJ1-2; 8 bases map to TRBD1. CDR1 is KGHSH, CDR2 LQKENI, per germline. Germline trimming cut 3 bases from V and 3 bases from J; bases unmatched to any gene: 0. The CDR3 totals 13 residues. CDR3 residues: CASSPDRDYGYTF. The CDR3 nucleotides read TGTGCCAGCTCACCGGACAGGGACTATGGCTACACCTTC.

V is TRBV5-4 and J is TRBJ2-5; 10 bases line up with TRBD1. The V and J ends lost 3 bases and 4 bases, in that order; junction bases with no gene match: 6. The germline gives CDR1 SGHNT, CDR2 YYREEE (reference sequence). This CDR3 is 15 amino acids long. This chain's CDR3 is CASSSYGTGAETQYF. The DNA of the CDR3 is TGTGCCAGCAGCTCCTACGGGACAGGGGCAGAGACCCAGTACTTC.

The CDR3 sequence: CASSYFSGTGRTDTQYF. The CDR3 DNA follows: TGTGCCAGCAGCTATTTTTCCGGGACAGGCCGCACAGATACGCAGTATTTT. J is TRBJ2-3 and V is TRBV7-9; 8 bases map to TRBD1. The germline CDR1 and CDR2 sequences are SEHNR and FQNEAQ (reference sequence). V lost 4 bases, J lost 1 base, and 10 bases stayed unmatched. This CDR3 is 17 amino acids long.

The chain joins TRBV2 to TRBJ2-1; D remains unclear. The CDR3 extends over 9 amino acids. Between the trimmed V and J ends, which lost 2 bases and 15 bases, there was a span of 5 bases. Looked up from germline, CDR1 is SNHLY and CDR2 is FYNNEI. CDR3 DNA: TGTGCCAGCAGTGAACCCGGGTTCTTC. Translated, it gives CASSEPGFF. The full variable domain, with the rest looked up from reference TRBV2 and TRBJ2-1, is EPEVTQTPSHQVTQMGQEVILRCVPISNHLYFYWYRQILGQKVEFLVSFYNNEISEKSEIFDDQFSVERPDGSNFTLKIRSTKLEDSAMYFCASSEPGFFGPGTRLTVL.

The chain combines TRBV6-5 with TRBJ2-7; 9 nucleotides align to TRBD2. After removal of 7 bases from V and 4 bases from J, the junction contained 8 bases not matched to a gene. Germline CDR1 is MNHEY and CDR2 is SVGAGI. The CDR3 is made up of 14 amino acids. CDR3 region: CASTLTSGFYEQYF. The CDR3 bases are TGTGCCAGCACCTTGACTAGCGGTTTTTACGAGCAGTACTTC.

This clone was counted once. The J gene is TRBJ2-1, the V gene TRBV18; 12 bases match TRBD2. V trimming: 5 bases; J trimming: 2 bases; junction bases outside the gene matches: 7. Germline V gene data show CDR1 as KGHSH and CDR2 as LQKENI. This CDR3 comprises 17 residues. CDR3 region: CASSSPSGGAPYNEQFF. CDR3 nucleotides: TGTGCCAGCTCATCCCCTAGCGGGGGGGCCCCCTACAATGAGCAGTTCTTC.

The rearrangement joins TRBV5-1 to TRBJ2-5; TRBD2 might be the D (5 bases). Germline-derived CDR1 and CDR2 are SGHRS and YFSETQ. The CDR3 is made up of 15 amino acids. Between the trimmed V and J ends, which lost 0 bases and 5 bases, there was a span of 14 bases. CDR3 coding DNA: TGCGCCAGCAGCTTGGTCGCGGGCCGAGGGGAGACCCAGTACTTC. As protein: CASSLVAGRGETQYF.

CDR3 residues: CACHRVVSDTQYF. The CDR3 nucleotides read TGTGCCTGTCACAGGGTGGTATCAGATACGCAGTATTTT. The chain combines TRBV30 with TRBJ2-3; the D gene is possibly TRBD1 (6 bases). Germline values: CDR1 GTSNPN, CDR2 SVGIG (reference sequence). V lost 6 bases to trimming and J lost 4 bases, with 14 bases between them. This CDR3 has 13 amino acids.

CDR3 nucleotides: TGTGCCACCAGTGATTCGTCCATTAACCGGGGAGCTTTCTTT. This encodes CATSDSSINRGAFF. V usage is TRBV24-1 and J usage is TRBJ1-1; the D is unclear. Germline V gene lookup returns CDR1 KGHDR and CDR2 SFDVKD. Trimming left V 2 bases short and J 10 bases short, with 16 bases between. CDR3 length equals 14 residues.

This clone has a handful of counts. This chain connects TRBV27 to TRBJ2-2; 8 bases align to TRBD1. The V segment lost 5 bases and the J segment 1 base; nucleotides outside the gene matches: 6. This CDR3 spans 16 amino acids. In germline, CDR1 is MNHEY, CDR2 SMNVEV (reference sequence). CDR3 nucleotide sequence: TGTGCCAGCAGTCTCCAGGGGGCAAGGAACACCGGGGAGCTGTTTTTT. As protein: CASSLQGARNTGELFF.

This sequence joins TRBV5-3 and TRBJ1-2, with 7 bases that match TRBD1. TRBV5-3 counts as an open reading frame of uncertain function. The CDR3 has 13 residues. The V gene end was trimmed by 4 bases and the J gene end by 4 bases; junction bases not matched to a gene: 4. Here the CDR3 DNA reads TGTGCCAGAAGCGCGGACAGGCGCTATGGCTACACCTTC. This translates into CARSADRRYGYTF.

The J gene is TRBJ2-3, the V gene TRBV7-9; TRBD1 agrees at 9 bases. The germline V gene has CDR1 SEHNR and CDR2 FQNEAQ (reference sequence). This CDR3 has 16 amino acids. Trimming removed 0 bases from V and 2 bases from J; junction bases left unmatched: 3. CDR3 bases: TGTGCCAGCAGCTTAGCGGGACAGGGTTACACAGATACGCAGTATTTT. This sequence encodes CASSLAGQGYTDTQYF.

This CDR3 reads CASSEGLNRGGNTIYF. Written as DNA, the CDR3 is TGCGCCAGCAGCGAGGGACTAAACCGGGGCGGAAACACCATATATTTT. The chain links TRBV5-1 to TRBJ1-3, with D tentatively TRBD1 (5 bases). The CDR3 runs to 16 residues. CDR1 and CDR2 from the germline V gene are SGHRS and YFSETQ. V was trimmed by 4 bases and J by 4 bases, leaving 18 bases between them.

This clone has a handful of counts. This chain uses TRBV18 with TRBJ2-7; D possibly corresponds to TRBD1 (5 bases). From germline, CDR1 is KGHSH and CDR2 LQKENI. The CDR3 consists of 13 residues. Trimming shortened V by 4 bases and J by 3 bases, and 10 bases separated the two germline ends. The CDR3 is CASSRGRDYEQYV. As DNA, the CDR3 is TGTGCCAGCTCACGGGGCAGAGACTACGAGCAGTACGTC.

The J gene is TRBJ2-1, the V gene TRBV27; 7 bases align to TRBD2. Per germline, CDR1 MNHEY and CDR2 SMNVEV (reference sequence). After removal of 2 bases from V and 7 bases from J, the junction contained 8 bases not matched to a gene. The CDR3 length is 15 residues. The CDR3 DNA follows: TGTGCCAGCAGTTTAAGGGACTACCAAGCAAATGAGCAGTTCTTC. As protein: CASSLRDYQANEQFF.

The CDR3 DNA sequence: TGTGCCAGCAGCTCCGGGACAGGGTTTGAAAAACTGTTTTTT. Protein product: CASSSGTGFEKLFF. The J gene is TRBJ1-4, the V gene TRBV7-2; 9 bases line up with TRBD1. The germline CDR1 and CDR2 sequences are SGHTA and FQGNSA. V was clipped by 4 bases and J by 7 bases; unmatched bases: 4. There are 14 residues in the CDR3.

This clone has just one count. V gene TRBV30 combines with J gene TRBJ2-1, with 7 bases aligning to TRBD1. J gave up 6 bases and V 0 bases, and 5 bases lay outside the gene matches. The CDR3 extends over 14 amino acids. The V gene's germline CDR1 is GTSNPN and CDR2 SVGIG (reference sequence). DNA of the CDR3: TGTGCCTGGAGTGTACCGGCAGGGGGCAATGAGCAGTTCTTC. Translated, it gives CAWSVPAGGNEQFF.

This clone was counted a few times. Written as DNA, the CDR3 is TGTGCCAGCACCTCCTGGACAGCGAACACTGAAGCTTTCTTT. Translating gives CASTSWTANTEAFF. The V gene is TRBV7-9, the J gene TRBJ1-1; a weak D match, TRBD1 (6 bases). This CDR3 has 14 residues. In germline, CDR1 is SEHNR, CDR2 FQNEAQ (reference sequence). The germline V and J ends were trimmed by 7 bases and 1 base, with 13 bases remaining between them. Complete variable domain (other parts from reference TRBV7-9 and TRBJ1-1): DTGVSQNPRHKITKRGQNVTFRCDPISEHNRLYWYRQTLGQGPEFLTYFQNEAQLEKSRLLSDRFSAERPKGSFSTLEIQRTEQGDSAMYLCASTSWTANTEAFFGQGTRLTVV.

The chain combines TRBV4-1 with TRBJ1-1; weak D call: TRBD1 (5 bases). CDR3 length: 14 residues. Germline loops: CDR1 MGHRA, CDR2 YSYEKL. Trimming pared 4 bases from V and 5 bases from J, leaving 14 bases between. The CDR3: CASSLSGGSTEAFF. CDR3 sequence (DNA): TGCGCCAGCAGCCTTTCGGGGGGAAGTACTGAAGCTTTCTTT.

V usage is TRBV28 and J usage is TRBJ1-2; 8 bases agree with TRBD1. Germline lookup yields CDR1 MDHEN and CDR2 SYDVKM. The CDR3 covers 13 residues. V was pared by 3 bases and J by 8 bases, with 5 bases of the junction left unmatched. The CDR3 nucleotides read TGTGCCAGCAGTTTGGGACAGGCGGGCGGCTACACCTTC. Protein: CASSLGQAGGYTF.

The chain is built from TRBV7-9 and TRBJ2-7; 8 bases fit TRBD1. This CDR3 is 16 amino acids long. Germline CDR1 SEHNR, CDR2 FQNEAQ (reference sequence). Unmatched junction bases numbered 13, after V lost 4 bases and J lost 5 bases. The CDR3 coding sequence is TGTGCCAGCAGCTCTCGACAGGGGCAGGCTTTGGACGAGCAGTACTTC. This sequence encodes CASSSRQGQALDEQYF. The full variable domain, completed using reference TRBV7-9 and TRBJ2-7, is DTGVSQNPRHKITKRGQNVTFRCDPISEHNRLYWYRQTLGQGPEFLTYFQNEAQLEKSRLLSDRFSAERPKGSFSTLEIQRTEQGDSAMYLCASSSRQGQALDEQYFGPGTRLTVT.

The chain couples TRBV5-1 to TRBJ2-5, with D possibly matching TRBD2 (6 bases). V lost 4 bases and J lost 5, with 18 bases in between. There are 15 residues in the CDR3. Germline loops: CDR1 SGHRS, CDR2 YFSETQ. CDR3 protein: CASSPIARDWETQYF. In nucleotides, the CDR3 is TGCGCCAGCAGCCCCATTGCCAGGGACTGGGAGACCCAGTACTTC.

The chain recombines TRBV5-1 with TRBJ1-6; D unresolved. V lost 4 bases and J 2 bases, leaving 10 bases between the germline ends. CDR1 is SGHRS, CDR2 YFSETQ, per germline. CDR3 length equals 15 residues. The CDR3 region has the DNA TGCGCCAGCAGCCTGGCGGTAACCTATAATTCACCCCTCCACTTT. It codes for CASSLAVTYNSPLHF.

This sequence joins TRBV12-5 and TRBJ1-1, with a possible D match to TRBD1 (6 bases). There are 16 residues in the CDR3. The V end was cut by 0 bases, the J end by 0 bases, with 11 bases between. The V gene's germline CDR1 is LGHNT and CDR2 FRNRAP. The CDR3 DNA reads TGTGCTAGTGGTTTGGTAAAGCAGGGGTTGAACACTGAAGCTTTCTTT. Translating it yields CASGLVKQGLNTEAFF.

This clone was detected a few times. The rearrangement links TRBV7-9 to TRBJ2-5; 8 bases map to TRBD1. Germline loops: CDR1 SEHNR, CDR2 FQNEAQ (reference sequence). The CDR3 is 16 amino acids. Trimming removed 5 bases from V and 5 bases from J; junction bases left unmatched: 13. CDR3 coding DNA: TGTGCCAGCAGCATCGGGACAGGCGGCCCCCGGGAGACCCAGTACTTC. This gives the protein CASSIGTGGPRETQYF.